This is a list of T cell receptor beta chains from one sample in a study of shared clonotypes between healthy human individuals. Repertoires were generated with immunoSEQ multiplex PCR, while TCRdb's copy carries only in-frame clones and drops some. The repertoire consists of roughly 550,000 clones, with around 95% occurring once and the leading ten covering 0.11%. Sequenced material: naive CD8+ T cells sorted from blood. All receptors derive from a woman under 40 in good health. The CDR3 runs from the conserved cysteine through the conserved F or W. A row's size may be missing; if present it is once, few, many or a size class.

>TRBJ2-3|-|TRBV28
CASSATSGITDTQYF
>TRBJ2-1|-|TRBV27
CASNEREANNEQFF
>TRBJ1-4|-|TRBV11-2
CASSLGLTGEKLFF
>TRBJ2-1|-|TRBV9
CASSVGVGSGNEQFF
>TRBJ2-4|-|TRBV29-1
CSVEGAKNIQYF
>TRBJ2-5|-|TRBV4-1
CASSPGFGETQYF
>TRBJ1-1|-|TRBV27
CASSLRTGVEAFF
>TRBJ1-5|-|TRBV27
CASANRDNNQPQHF
>TRBJ1-2|-|TRBV4-2
CASSQADVRYGYTF
>TRBJ2-1|-|TRBV10-2
CASTGTEVHYNEQFF
>TRBJ1-5|-|TRBV7-9
CASSPQGARNQPQHF
>TRBJ2-1|-|TRBV11-3
CASSPQGRSSYNEQFF
>TRBJ2-7|-|TRBV28
CASSSTVGYEQYF
>TRBJ1-1|once|TRBV28
CASTYTTNTEAFF
>TRBJ2-7|-|TRBV7-8
CASTEGGALAEQYF
>TRBJ2-1|-|TRBV7-9
CASSPTGHEQFF
>TRBJ2-2|-|TRBV4-1
CASSFSQVGRRDTGELFF
>TRBJ1-5|-|TRBV5-4
CASRLGGSNQPQHF
>TRBJ2-2|-|TRBV9
CASSGFSVNTGELFF
>TRBJ2-1|-|TRBV28
CASSRAMGGGSYNEQFF
>TRBJ2-1|-|TRBV28
CASRRQSEGYNEQFF
>TRBJ2-7|-|TRBV19
CASSMLVGGNSYEQYF
>TRBJ2-1|-|TRBV27
CASSLSQGSEQFF
>TRBJ2-3|-|TRBV9
CASSAASVSSTDTQYF
>TRBJ2-6|-|TRBV6-5
CASSGSGRWANVLTF
>TRBJ2-1|-|TRBV6-5
CASSFADEQFF
>TRBJ2-7|-|TRBV5-1
CASSSARDYSYEQYF
>TRBJ2-3|-|TRBV5-1
CASSLTSGSSTDTQYF